This T cell receptor (beta chain) comes out of a study of blood T cell repertoires in COVID-19 (dated by TCRdb to 2020 to 2022). For context, the study as a whole: Collaborator samples came from the United States, Italy and Spain and covered acute and convalescent phases of COVID-19. The prospective study material was composed of cDNA or gDNA derived from T cells, B-cell-depleted T cells, or PBMCs. Where available, HLA class I and class II types were taken from metadata supplied by the sample provider and were not determined by assay-based typing. The samples were drawn from two sources: the first 160 participants of the ongoing ImmuneRACE study, and 1,200 or so subjects contributed by 6 global collaborators. A de-identified subject ID, COVID-19 status, age in years and sex were almost always included in the sample metadata. The repertoires were released in a freely available public database meant as a resource for research on the immune response to SARS-CoV-2. Subjects who had been exposed to COVID-19, were actively infected with it, or had recovered from it provided the deeply sampled blood TCRbeta repertoires that made up the dataset. General study outcomes and caveats: How much clinical and demographic metadata was included differed by source and by participant, and the metadata was provided uncurated.

TCRbeta CDR3 regions were amplified from genomic DNA using the immunoSEQ Assay, a bias-controlled multiplex PCR. The authors' pipeline ran thus. Nucleated cell counts per sample were estimated from amplification of reference gene primers within the assay. To quantify the absolute abundance of each unique TCRbeta CDR3 rearrangement, sequence reads were collapsed and filtered. For each sample, productive Simpson clonality was calculated as the square root of Simpson's diversity index across productive rearrangements. TCRdb took this table from immuneACCESS and kept in-frame rearrangements with V and J called. Such tables lack part of the clones; where checked against another copy, unresolved V genes explain under half of the gap, and the rest is unexplained. The V and J calls and the clone size are those of that table, but D and trimming were determined from the DNA. The sample records 250,000 to 300,000 clones, about 86% of which are singletons. The ten largest make up about 12% of the sample.

Note on this clone: Its antigen target is currently unknown. No clone much larger than this one lies a single base away; base qualities are absent.

In Seattle, one collaborating source enrolled patients while the infection was active and tracked those patients longitudinally over the course of disease. Each collaborating institution followed its own protocols to collect whole blood in K2EDTA tubes. For TCRbeta analysis, collaborators shipped samples as frozen whole blood, isolated PBMCs, or DNA extracted from either of those sample types. The origin of this receptor is a woman in her sixties or seventies with COVID-19, enrolled during active disease. Sequencing was done on a sample of peripheral blood.

The DNA reads as follows: TGTGCCAGCAGCAATAGGGAGTCCTACAATGAGCAGTTCTTC. Protein translation: CASSNRESYNEQFF. This receptor chain uses TRBV11-2 and TRBJ2-1; the D segment could be TRBD2, given 5 matching bases. V is shortened by 5 bases, J by 1 base, and the region joining them spans 9 bases. The CDR3 covers 14 residues, taking in both the cysteine and the phenylalanine. Only the CDR3 portion is preserved as DNA: 42 bases, with reading frame beginning at the first base. The germline V gene encodes CDR1 SGHAT and CDR2 FQNNGV.